A single sample is the source of the 26 T cell receptor beta chains below, sequenced in a study of long-term antiretroviral therapy in people with HIV. Researchers report immunoSEQ v3.0 was run at survey level. TCRdb's copy holds only in-frame clones and misses some; the assay was immunoSEQ multiplex PCR. Of tens of thousands of clones listed, around 97% are singletons. Sequencing was performed on unsorted PBMCs, taken 6.9 years after starting antiretroviral therapy. All receptors derive from a man aged 30 to 45 with HIV.

The rearrangement uses TRBV5-5 and TRBJ1-1; D is unclear. Trimming cost V 0 bases and J 8 bases, with 8 bases left between them. Per germline, CDR1 SGHKS and CDR2 YYEKEE (reference sequence). The CDR3 length is 12 residues. The CDR3 region has the DNA TGTGCCAGCAGCTTGGAGGGCCCCGAAGCTTTCTTT. It yields the protein CASSLEGPEAFF.

The chain is built from TRBV5-4 and TRBJ2-1; 8 bases fit TRBD1. V was pared by 4 bases and J by 12 bases, with 12 bases of the junction left unmatched. This CDR3 region has 14 residues. The germline V gene has CDR1 SGHNT and CDR2 YYREEE (reference sequence). CDR3 amino acids: CASSLDRDGAGQFF. In DNA form, the CDR3 reads TGTGCCAGCAGCCTGGACAGGGATGGGGCGGGGCAGTTCTTC. Full variable domain (outside the CDR3, taken from reference TRBV5-4 and TRBJ2-1): ETGVTQSPTHLIKTRGQQVTLRCSSQSGHNTVSWYQQALGQGPQFIFQYYREEENGRGNFPPRFSGLQFPNYSSELNVNALELDDSALYLCASSLDRDGAGQFFGPGTRLTVL.

The V and J genes are TRBV6-1 and TRBJ2-7; no clear D gene. Germline V CDR1 and CDR2: MNHNS, SASEGT. V lost 5 bases and J lost 6, with 8 bases in between. This CDR3 comprises 11 residues. CDR3 sequence (DNA): TGTGCCAGCAGTTATTTTCGCGAGCAGTACTTC. It specifies CASSYFREQYF.

The chain recombines TRBV6-5 with TRBJ1-1, with a possible D match to TRBD1 (5 bases). V was pared by 6 bases and J by 4 bases, with 15 bases between. Germline CDR1 is MNHEY and CDR2 is SVGAGI. This CDR3 comprises 14 residues. CDR3 sequence: CASRAGTGGTEAFF. DNA of the CDR3: TGTGCCAGCAGGGCCGGGACGGGGGGCACTGAAGCTTTCTTT.

Here the CDR3 reads CASSPKGEQYF. The CDR3 DNA follows: TGTGCCAGCAGTCCCAAGGGGGAGCAGTACTTC. The V and J genes are TRBV6-6 and TRBJ2-7; TRBD1 is a possible D gene (5 bases). The CDR3 is 11 residues long. Germline V gene lookup returns CDR1 MNHNY and CDR2 SVGAGI (reference sequence). V was cut by 5 bases and J by 7 bases, with 9 bases left in between.

The chain carries TRBV9 and TRBJ2-7, with 10 positions matching TRBD2. Losses at the gene ends were 0 bases for V and 2 bases for J; bases not matched to a gene: 5. The CDR3 spans 16 residues. The germline V gene encodes CDR1 SGDLS and CDR2 YYNGEE. CDR3 sequence reads: CASSVGLAGDPYEQYF. The CDR3 DNA sequence: TGTGCCAGCAGCGTAGGTCTAGCGGGGGACCCCTACGAGCAGTACTTC.

The rearrangement uses TRBV18 and TRBJ1-1; D unresolved. The CDR3 is 12 residues long. The V and J ends lost 3 bases and 4 bases respectively, with 6 bases between them. Germline CDR1 KGHSH, CDR2 LQKENI. The CDR3 loop reads CASSPAGTEAFF. The CDR3 DNA is TGTGCCAGCTCACCCGCGGGCACTGAAGCTTTCTTT.

V gene TRBV9 combines with J gene TRBJ1-2; D is ambiguous. CDR3 size: 11 residues. The V end lost 3 bases, the J end lost 1 base, and 1 base lay between the germline ends. CDR1 SGDLS and CDR2 YYNGEE come from the germline V gene. The CDR3 loop is CASSDNYGYTF. CDR3 bases: TGTGCCAGCAGCGATAACTATGGCTACACCTTC.

The chain combines TRBV27 with TRBJ1-1; the D gene is possibly TRBD1 (5 bases). The CDR3 has 13 residues. Per the germline V gene, CDR1 is MNHEY and CDR2 is SMNVEV (reference sequence). V was trimmed by 4 bases and J by 1 base, leaving 7 bases between them. The CDR3 region is CASSWGGNTEAFF. The DNA for the CDR3 is TGTGCCAGCAGTTGGGGGGGGAACACTGAAGCTTTCTTT.

The chain has TRBV7-2 and TRBJ2-7; 9 bases line up with TRBD2. The CDR3 has 15 amino acids. Trimming at V came to 2 bases and at J to 4 bases, leaving 6 bases not matched to a gene. Germline assignment: CDR1 SGHTA and CDR2 FQGNSA. CDR3 in amino acids: CASSLNSGGVYEQYF. CDR3 coding DNA: TGTGCCAGCAGCTTAAATAGCGGGGGAGTTTACGAGCAGTACTTC.

V and J are TRBV5-8 and TRBJ1-2; D unresolved. Trimming pared 0 bases from V and 7 bases from J, leaving 22 bases between. Looked up from germline, CDR1 is SGHTS and CDR2 is YDEGEE. This CDR3 region has 17 residues. CDR3 nucleotides: TGTGCCAGCAGCTTGGCACGGAGAATCCAGCCGCTTGGTGGCTACACCTTC. Protein product: CASSLARRIQPLGGYTF.

V is TRBV9 and J is TRBJ1-2; D gene ambiguous. The CDR3 is made up of 13 amino acids. V lost 1 base to trimming and J lost 8 bases, with 12 bases between them. Germline CDR1 is SGDLS and CDR2 is YYNGEE. The CDR3 bases are TGTGCCAGCAGCGTACCCGACGGGGAGGGCTACACCTTC. Encoded protein: CASSVPDGEGYTF.

This chain links TRBV9 with TRBJ1-2; no definite D call. Per germline, CDR1 SGDLS and CDR2 YYNGEE. Trimming took off 4 bases at V and 8 bases at J, with 15 bases between the two ends. The CDR3 is made up of 13 amino acids. CDR3 DNA sequence: TGTGCCAGCAGCATCACTACGGGAGGCGGCTACACCTTC. As protein: CASSITTGGGYTF.

The chain combines TRBV7-6 with TRBJ1-6; a weak D match, TRBD1 (6 bases). Germline V gene sequence: CDR1 SGHVS, CDR2 FNYEAQ. CDR3 length: 15 amino acids. V lost 6 bases and J lost 9, with 18 bases in between. CDR3 coding DNA: TGTGCCAGCAGTCTTAGGGGGGGCGAAGGTTCACCCCTCCACTTT. It is translated as CASSLRGGEGSPLHF.

This sequence joins TRBV11-2 and TRBJ1-2; the D gene is possibly TRBD1 (6 bases). This CDR3 region has 13 residues. V was cut by 6 bases and J by 4 bases, with 12 bases left in between. Germline V lookup: CDR1 SGHAT, CDR2 FQNNGV. This CDR3 is CASSRGLGYGYTF. DNA of the CDR3: TGTGCCAGCAGTCGGGGGCTGGGCTATGGCTACACCTTC.

The rearrangement joins TRBV6-5 to TRBJ2-7; no reliable D call. Germline values: CDR1 MNHEY, CDR2 SVGAGI. Trimming took off 6 bases at V and 1 base at J, with 13 bases between the two ends. The CDR3 loop spans 14 amino acids. The CDR3 loop is CASSKGRYSYEQYF. CDR3 nucleotide sequence: TGTGCCAGCAGCAAAGGTCGTTATTCCTACGAGCAGTACTTC.

This rearrangement joins TRBV6-6 to TRBJ2-1; D unclear. The germline V gene encodes CDR1 MNHNY and CDR2 SVGAGI (reference sequence). The CDR3 is 12 residues long. The V and J ends lost 2 bases and 3 bases respectively, with 2 bases between them. The CDR3 loop is CASSYDYNEQFF. CDR3 sequence (DNA): TGTGCCAGCAGTTACGACTACAATGAGCAGTTCTTC.

This chain uses TRBV4-1 with TRBJ2-1; TRBD2 is a possible D gene (5 bases). With 3 bases removed from V and 0 bases from J, the gap between germline ends came to 15 bases. The CDR3 has 17 amino acids. CDR1 is MGHRA, CDR2 YSYEKL, per germline. The CDR3 protein is CASSHLGSGISYNEQFF. The DNA for the CDR3 is TGCGCCAGCAGCCACCTTGGGAGCGGTATCTCCTACAATGAGCAGTTCTTC.

V and J are TRBV6-5 and TRBJ1-1, with 8 bases fitting TRBD1. The germline gives CDR1 MNHEY, CDR2 SVGAGI. With 9 bases clipped from V and 11 bases from J, the junction kept 11 bases outside the gene matches. The CDR3 runs to 12 residues. DNA of the CDR3: TGTGCCAGTAGAGGACAGGGAAGGTTTGCTTTCTTT. Its protein is CASRGQGRFAFF.

The chain couples TRBV6-6 to TRBJ2-7, with a tentative D call TRBD1 (7 bases). Trimming took off 6 bases at V and 5 bases at J, with 17 bases between the two ends. The V gene's germline CDR1 is MNHNY and CDR2 SVGAGI (reference sequence). The CDR3 is made up of 14 amino acids. CDR3 sequence reads: CASSHGRQGHEQYF. DNA of the CDR3: TGTGCCAGCAGCCACGGGAGACAGGGCCACGAGCAGTACTTC.

The rearrangement uses TRBV11-1 and TRBJ1-6; D perhaps matches TRBD1 (5 bases). This CDR3 is built from 14 residues. The germline V gene encodes CDR1 SGHAT and CDR2 FQDESV (reference sequence). V lost 4 bases and J lost 7, with 11 bases in between. CDR3 residues: CASSSGPINSPLHF. CDR3 DNA: TGTGCCAGCAGCTCGGGGCCCATCAATTCACCCCTCCACTTT.

The V call is TRBV13, the J call TRBJ2-7; D gene unclear. Germline CDR1 PRHDT, CDR2 FYEKMQ (reference sequence). Trimming stripped 1 base from V and 3 bases from J, with 4 bases between. The CDR3 is 12 amino acids. CDR3 coding DNA: TGTGCCAGCAGCTTAGACCGCTACGAGCAGTACTTC. Translating it yields CASSLDRYEQYF.

The chain uses TRBV15 and TRBJ1-3; a possible D gene is TRBD1 (6 bases). With 5 bases removed from V and 0 bases from J, the gap between germline ends came to 17 bases. Per the germline V gene, CDR1 is LNHNV and CDR2 is YYDKDF (reference sequence). There are 17 residues in the CDR3. The CDR3 loop is CATSAPGAGHSGNTIYF. CDR3 coding DNA: TGTGCCACCAGCGCCCCAGGGGCTGGACACTCTGGAAACACCATATATTTT.

The J gene is TRBJ1-2, the V gene TRBV5-6; TRBD1 matches at 7 bases. The germline V gene has CDR1 SGHDT and CDR2 YYEEEE. The V gene end was trimmed by 5 bases and the J gene end by 2 bases; junction bases not matched to a gene: 12. The CDR3 is 16 residues long. CDR3 loop: CASRGGPPKINYGYTF. The CDR3 nucleotides are TGTGCCAGCAGAGGGGGCCCTCCCAAAATCAACTATGGCTACACCTTC.

This clone came up once. The chain has TRBV7-9 and TRBJ2-1; 7 nucleotides match TRBD2. The V gene end was trimmed by 4 bases and the J gene end by 6 bases; junction bases not matched to a gene: 9. The germline V gene encodes CDR1 SEHNR and CDR2 FQNEAQ (reference sequence). The CDR3 has 15 residues. The CDR3 DNA follows: TGTGCCAGCAGCTCATGGTGGGGGGGAGGCAATGAGCAGTTCTTC. Translating it yields CASSSWWGGGNEQFF.

CDR3 protein: CASSFQGDSPLHF. The CDR3 nucleotides read TGTGCCAGCAGCTTTCAGGGTGATTCACCCCTCCACTTT. The chain uses TRBV13 and TRBJ1-6; D might be TRBD1 (5 bases). The CDR3 covers 13 residues. Per germline, CDR1 PRHDT and CDR2 FYEKMQ (reference sequence). The V end was cut by 3 bases, the J end by 8 bases, with 8 bases between. The complete variable domain, with remaining parts taken from reference TRBV13 and TRBJ1-6, reads AAGVIQSPRHLIKEKRETATLKCYPIPRHDTVYWYQQGPGQDPQFLISFYEKMQSDKGSIPDRFSAQQFSDYHSELNMSSLELGDSALYFCASSFQGDSPLHFGNGTRLTVT.